This record covers a single T cell receptor (beta chain). The antigen remains unidentified. This sample is drawn from a study of blood T cells in healthy people across ages. CDR1 is KGHDR and CDR2 is SFDVKD in the germline V gene. V shed 2 bases and J shed 9 bases, with 16 bases lying between them. The CDR3 contains 15 residues. General study points: Naive T cell percentage showed a strong correlation with the diversity of TCR beta. Roughly linear age-related decline in beta diversity appeared, significant by age around 42.

Caucasian individuals from Russia who were healthy and aged roughly 6 to 95 acted as donors. Sample-barcoded 5' priming and a J-beta primer mix drove a second PCR of roughly 6 to 12 cycles. Every cDNA molecule bore a tag from a template-switch adaptor containing 12 random nucleotides. TCRdb redid the calling of the 5' RACE reads with MiXCR, one entry per CDR3 protein. The table shows over 950,000 distinct CDR3 sequences, with around two fifths occurring only once. The rearrangement uses TRBV24-1 and TRBJ2-1; D tentatively fits TRBD1 or TRBD2 (5 bases each). The receptor's source is a man in his late teens or twenties in good health. Specimen: blood. The CDR3 spells CATSDSGFSGFEQFF. In nucleotides, the CDR3 is TGTGCCACCAGTGATTCGGGATTCTCAGGGTTTGAGCAGTTCTTC.